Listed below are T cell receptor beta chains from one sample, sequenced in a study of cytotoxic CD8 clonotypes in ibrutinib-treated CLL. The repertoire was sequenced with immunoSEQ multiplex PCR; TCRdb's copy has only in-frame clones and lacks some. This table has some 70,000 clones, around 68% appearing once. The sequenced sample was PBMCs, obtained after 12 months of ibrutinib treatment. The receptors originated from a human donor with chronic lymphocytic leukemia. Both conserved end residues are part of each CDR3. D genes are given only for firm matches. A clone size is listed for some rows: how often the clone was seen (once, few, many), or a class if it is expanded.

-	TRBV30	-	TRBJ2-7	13	TGTGCCTGGAGTGTCTCCGGACTCTACGAGCAGTACTTC	CAWSVSGLYEQYF
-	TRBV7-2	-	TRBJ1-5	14	TGTGCCAGCAGCCCCGCCGGGAGCAATCAGCCCCAGCATTTT	CASSPAGSNQPQHF
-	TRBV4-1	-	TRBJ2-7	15	TGCGCCAGCAGCCAATCCGGGACGAGGATGGGCGAGCAGTACTTC	CASSQSGTRMGEQYF
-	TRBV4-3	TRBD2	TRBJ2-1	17	TGCGCCAGCAGCCAAGATCTAGCGGGGGCATGGGAAAAAAAGCAGTTCTTC	CASSQDLAGAWEKKQFF
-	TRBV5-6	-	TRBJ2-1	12	TGTGCCAGCAGTGTTAGTCACAATGAGCAGTTCTTC	CASSVSHNEQFF
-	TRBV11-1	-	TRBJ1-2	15	TGTGCCAGCAGCCAGACCGTCCCATTAACTTATGGCTACACCTTC	CASSQTVPLTYGYTF
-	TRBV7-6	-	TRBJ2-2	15	TGTGCCAGCAGCTTAGGAACATACTCCACCGGGGAGCTGTTTTTT	CASSLGTYSTGELFF
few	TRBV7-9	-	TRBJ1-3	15	TGTGCCAGCAGCCGCGGACAGAACTCTGGAAACACCATATATTTT	CASSRGQNSGNTIYF
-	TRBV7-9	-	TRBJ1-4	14	TGTGCCAGCAGAGCGGCAGGAATTAATGAAAAACTGTTTTTT	CASRAAGINEKLFF
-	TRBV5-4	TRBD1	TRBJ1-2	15	TGTGCCAGCAGCTTGGGGGGACAGGGGGCCTATGGCTACACCTTC	CASSLGGQGAYGYTF
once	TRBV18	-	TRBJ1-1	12	TGTGCCAGCTCACCGGGGGAGACTGAAGCTTTCTTT	CASSPGETEAFF
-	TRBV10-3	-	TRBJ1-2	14	TGTGCCATCAACCCCACAGGGATTTTCGGTGGCTACACCTTC	CAINPTGIFGGYTF
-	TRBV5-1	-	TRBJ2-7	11	TGCGCCAGCAGCTTGAACAACGAGCAGTACTTC	CASSLNNEQYF
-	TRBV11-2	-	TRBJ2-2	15	TGTGCCAGCAACTTAGGCAGCGAGAACACCGGGGAGCTGTTTTTT	CASNLGSENTGELFF
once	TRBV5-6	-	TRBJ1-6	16	TGTGCCAGCAGCTTGGCCTGGGGGATTAGTAATTCACCCCTCCACTTT	CASSLAWGISNSPLHF
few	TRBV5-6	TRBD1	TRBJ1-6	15	TGTGCCAGCAGCTTGGTCAACAGGGGGCATTCACCCCTCCACTTT	CASSLVNRGHSPLHF
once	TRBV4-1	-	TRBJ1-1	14	TGCGCCAGCAGCCAAGAACGGGGAGGGACTGAAGCTTTCTTT	CASSQERGGTEAFF
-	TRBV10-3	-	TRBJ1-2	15	TGTGCCATCTTCGGCCCTCTCGAACAGGGCCGGGGCTACACCTTC	CAIFGPLEQGRGYTF
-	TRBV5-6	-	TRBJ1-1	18	TGTGCCAGCAGCTTAGGGGGGCCAGGGGACCTTATGAACACTGAAGCTTTCTTT	CASSLGGPGDLMNTEAFF
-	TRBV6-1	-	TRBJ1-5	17	TGTGCCAGCAGTGAACCGGCAGGGTTCGACGGCAATCAGCCCCAGCATTTT	CASSEPAGFDGNQPQHF
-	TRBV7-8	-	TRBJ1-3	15	TGTGCCAGCAGCTTCCGACAGTACTCTGGAAACACCATATATTTT	CASSFRQYSGNTIYF
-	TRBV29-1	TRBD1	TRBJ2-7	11	TGCAGCGTTGGAAGGGACAGAGAGCAGTACTTC	CSVGRDREQYF
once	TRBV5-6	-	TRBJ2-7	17	TGTGCCAGCAGCTTGCCCCCGGACATAGGATCTTCCTACGAGCAGTACTTC	CASSLPPDIGSSYEQYF
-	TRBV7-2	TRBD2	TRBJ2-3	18	TGTGCCAGCAGCTCGCAGTTTTTTAGCGGGGGGTTCACAGATACGCAGTATTTT	CASSSQFFSGGFTDTQYF
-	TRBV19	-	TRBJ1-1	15	TGTGCCAGTAGTAGGGTACAGTTTTCCAACACTGAAGCTTTCTTT	CASSRVQFSNTEAFF
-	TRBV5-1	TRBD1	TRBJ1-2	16	TGCGCCAGCAGCTTGGAAACAGGGGATTCCGGCTATGGCTACACCTTC	CASSLETGDSGYGYTF
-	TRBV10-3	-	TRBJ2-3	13	TGTGCCACCGCATTGGGAAAGCCAGATACGCAGTATTTT	CATALGKPDTQYF